These T cell receptor beta chains were read from a single sample in a study of T-cell memory formation after mild COVID-19. TCRdb itself ran the 5' RACE reads through MiXCR, one entry per CDR3 protein. The sample shows 350,000 to 400,000 distinct CDR3 sequences, 13% to 15% of them seen only once. The specimen sequenced was PBMCs or a T cell subset sorted from them (not recorded which). The receptors derive from a man aged 18-30 years who had mild COVID-19 (a few samples of this study predate the infection). Cell type and time point are not known. Both conserved end residues are part of each CDR3. A D gene is named only where the DNA matches it firmly.

v_gene | d_gene | len | CDR3aa
TRBV5-1 | . | 13 | CASGGDSGREAFF
TRBV9 | . | 13 | CASSGRADTEAFF
TRBV3-1 | TRBD1 | 15 | CASTPRDRESEGYTF
TRBV20-1 | . | 15 | CSARGRRLLHDTQYF
TRBV4-1 | . | 13 | CASSQEELWEQYF
TRBV4-2 | . | 16 | CASSQDRSGTNQPQHF
TRBV6-2/TRBV6-3 | TRBD2 | 15 | CASSRGLAVQETQYF
TRBV6-2/TRBV6-3 | . | 12 | CASSEGNTEAFF
TRBV6-5 | TRBD1 | 17 | CASSYWDRGFGSYEQYF
TRBV7-3 | . | 17 | CASSVGSSGRSTDTQYF
TRBV4-2 | . | 16 | CASSQNTRPLADTQYF
TRBV5-1 | . | 15 | CASSLVGAGGTEAFF
TRBV5-1 | . | 15 | CASSPDSGSSYEQYF
TRBV3-1 | . | 15 | CASSQGFSSYNEQFF
TRBV6-2/TRBV6-3 | . | 15 | CASSSLNTAGHEQYF
TRBV9 | . | 15 | CASSPYRFNAGELFF